The 9 T cell receptor beta chains presented below share a single source sample, sequenced in a study of T-cell memory formation after mild COVID-19. TCRdb recomputed calls from the 5' RACE reads with MiXCR, one row per CDR3 protein. Found here are about 270,000 distinct CDR3 sequences, about a sixth of them singletons; the top ten hold 20% to 25%. The sequenced sample consisted of PBMCs or a T cell subset sorted from them (not recorded which). The receptor set was obtained from a man in his late teens or twenties who had mild COVID-19 (a few samples of this study predate the infection). Cell type and time point are not known.

This clonotype was seen a few times. The chain uses TRBV5-1 and TRBJ1-5; 10 bases are shared with TRBD1. V shed 4 bases and J 0 bases; nucleotides not matched to a gene: 10. Germline V lookup: CDR1 SGHRS, CDR2 YFSETQ. The CDR3 is 18 amino acids. The CDR3 coding sequence is TGCGCCAGCAGCCCCGGGACAGGGGAGTCTTATAGCAATCAGCCCCAGCATTTT. This encodes CASSPGTGESYSNQPQHF. Looking up the rest from reference TRBV5-1 and TRBJ1-5 gives the full variable domain: KAGVTQTPRYLIKTRGQQVTLSCSPISGHRSVSWYQQTPGQGLQFLFEYFSETQRNKGNFPGRFSGRQFSNSRSEMNVSTLELGDSALYLCASSPGTGESYSNQPQHFGDGTRLSIL.

The J gene is TRBJ1-2, the V gene TRBV4-1, with D tentatively TRBD1 (6 bases). CDR3 size: 14 residues. V lost 1 base and J 5 bases, leaving 11 bases between the germline ends. Germline lookup yields CDR1 MGHRA and CDR2 YSYEKL. CDR3 loop: CASSQGTGQYGYTF. The CDR3 DNA reads as TGCGCCAGCAGCCAAGGAACAGGGCAATATGGCTACACCTTC.

J is TRBJ2-3 and V is TRBV24-1; 12 bases map to TRBD1. CDR1 is KGHDR and CDR2 is SFDVKD in the germline V gene. The CDR3 length is 18 residues. Trimming took 4 bases from V and 5 from J; bases not matched to a gene: 12. CDR3 protein: CATSEAGTGGREGDTQYF. CDR3 bases: TGTGCCACCAGTGAGGCCGGGACAGGGGGCCGGGAGGGAGATACGCAGTATTTT.

The V call is TRBV7-6, the J call TRBJ2-1; 12 positions match TRBD1. Germline loops: CDR1 SGHVS, CDR2 FNYEAQ. The CDR3 has 17 amino acids. J was trimmed by 7 bases and V by 1 base; bases with no gene match: 8. The chain's CDR3 is CASSLGWGQGATNEQFF. The CDR3 DNA reads TGTGCCAGCAGCTTAGGGTGGGGACAGGGGGCGACTAATGAGCAGTTCTTC. The entire variable domain, with the rest obtained from reference TRBV7-6 and TRBJ2-1, is as follows: GAGVSQSPRYKVTKRGQDVALRCDPISGHVSLYWYRQALGQGPEFLTYFNYEAQQDKSGLPNDRFSAERPEGSISTLTIQRTEQRDSAMYRCASSLGWGQGATNEQFFGPGTRLTVL.

V gene TRBV12-3 or TRBV12-4 combines with J gene TRBJ2-1, with no clear D. This CDR3 is built from 14 residues. Trimming took off 1 base at V and 4 bases at J, with 8 bases between the two ends. The CDR3 sequence: CASSLVARYNEQFF. For the CDR3, the DNA is TGTGCCAGCAGTTTAGTAGCCAGATACAATGAGCAGTTCTTC.

V gene TRBV2 combines with J gene TRBJ2-7; 8 bases fit TRBD1. The CDR3 is made up of 16 amino acids. Trimming at V came to 4 bases and at J to 4 bases, leaving 12 bases not matched to a gene. The germline CDR1 and CDR2 sequences are SNHLY and FYNNEI. The CDR3 DNA follows: TGTGCCAGCAGTGGTCCTGAGGGGGACAGGAGATACGAGCAGTACTTC. This gives the protein CASSGPEGDRRYEQYF.

Ten or more counts support this clonotype. The chain uses TRBV7-2 and TRBJ2-7; weak D call: TRBD2 (5 bases). CDR1 and CDR2 (germline): SGHTA, FQGNSA. This CDR3 comprises 13 residues. Trimming removed 6 bases from V and 2 bases from J, with 11 bases in between. In nucleotides, the CDR3 is TGTGCCAGCAGTTTTTCCGGGGCCTACGAGCAGTACGTC. It is translated as CASSFSGAYEQYV.

This clonotype occurred a few times. The chain links TRBV12-3 or TRBV12-4 to TRBJ2-5, with D perhaps matching TRBD2 (5 bases). V was pared by 3 bases and J by 1 base, with 9 bases between. CDR3 length: 14 amino acids. The CDR3 nucleotides read TGTGCCAGCAGTTTGCCTAGCTCCCAAGAGACCCAGTACTTC. Translated: CASSLPSSQETQYF.

The J gene is TRBJ1-4, the V gene TRBV7-9; 10 nucleotides match TRBD1. This CDR3 has 14 amino acids. Germline assignment: CDR1 SEHNR and CDR2 FQNEAQ (reference sequence). Trimming cost V 5 bases and J 8 bases; bases outside gene matches: 5. The CDR3 DNA follows: TGTGCCAGCAGCCCTGGGACAGGGGAAGAAAAACTGTTTTTT. It is translated as CASSPGTGEEKLFF.